Sequencing of this T cell receptor beta chain was carried out in a study of blood T cell repertoires in COVID-19. The CDR3 length is 15 residues. The ends were cut back, 0 bases at V and 4 bases at J, with 12 bases in the middle. Germline V gene data show CDR1 as MNHEY and CDR2 as SMNVEV (reference sequence). The protocol was immunoSEQ multiplex PCR, while the TCRdb copy is restricted to in-frame clones and leaves out a portion. Seen here are 110,000 to 150,000 clones, 75% to 90% observed once, and the top ten hold less than 5%. This chain connects TRBV27 to TRBJ1-2; D may be TRBD1 (5 bases). Sequenced sample: peripheral blood. The sequence was collected from an elderly woman with acute or convalescent COVID-19. CDR3 residues: CASSLSSRQGYGYTF. The CDR3 nucleotides are TGTGCCAGCAGTTTATCTTCGCGGCAGGGCTATGGCTACACCTTC.